Listed below are T cell receptor beta chains from one sample, sequenced in a study of CD8+CD57+ T cells in acquired aplastic anemia. TCRdb reprocessed the reads with MiXCR, giving one entry per CDR3 protein. Among approximately 470,000 distinct CDR3 sequences listed, 25% to 40% were seen once. The sequenced sample was sorted CD4+, CD8+, or CD8+CD57+ T cells (not recorded which) from PBMCs. These TCRs come from a human donor with aplastic anemia. The CDR3 runs from the conserved cysteine through the conserved F or W. Only some rows state a clone size, as once, few, many or a class for expanded clones.

- | TRBV7-9 | CASSQPGQETQYF
- | TRBV6-1 | CASSGVPSSGRAGFYEQYF
- | TRBV5-4 | CASSTGAEVGGYTF
- | TRBV25-1 | CASGHQERGTSGNEQFF
many | TRBV11-1 | CASSLGLAGSNEQFF
- | TRBV7-9 | CASSLWAGDYGYTF
many | TRBV19 | CAVRDRGGLDTIYF
many | TRBV10-2 | CASSGTGISTEAFF
many | TRBV2 | CASSESAGFDGYTF
many | TRBV20-1 | CSAGGGAGLQPQHF
few | TRBV24-1 | CATSAGTRDRGLYDQPQHF
- | TRBV5-6 | CASSLDRDDQPQHF
many | TRBV10-3 | CAISERQEIGYTF
- | TRBV15 | CATSRDEGLTETQYF
- | TRBV9 | CASSGAESSGNTIYF
few | TRBV20-1 | CSARKAGVGNEQFF
- | TRBV3-1 | CASSQDIVADTQYF
few | TRBV5-6 | CASSLPGGDQYTEAFF
few | TRBV2 | CASSRLAGEGSGELFF
few | TRBV28 | CASSTPSGYTDTQYF
few | TRBV19 | CASSIVGQPYGYTF
- | TRBV12-3/TRBV12-4 | CASSPTPGTGLGSNQPQHF
few | TRBV14 | CASSSLRSDTQYF
- | TRBV2 | CASSEADTRTGELFF
many | TRBV15 | CATSPGTSGATDTQYF
- | TRBV20-1 | CSAQDRLDSPLHF
many | TRBV2 | CASSEEAQKNTEAFF
few | TRBV6-2/TRBV6-3 | CASTHREHYNSPLHF
many | TRBV20-1 | CSANRDRGRNSPLHF
many | TRBV7-2 | CASSSQGGNQPQHF
many | TRBV2 | CASSEAAIAQTQYF
- | TRBV19 | CASSIVKGRGELFF
- | TRBV5-1 | CASSPGTTSESTDTQYF
- | TRBV15 | CATSRSASSSYNEQFF
- | TRBV3-1 | CASSPTGLAPGADTQYF
many | TRBV20-1 | CSARSNSGNTIYF
many | TRBV7-2 | CASSLVPLDRMGGYTF
- | TRBV7-2 | CASSWGGTTDTQYF
few | TRBV5-6 | CASSLGQGSSYEQYF
many | TRBV29-1 | CSALWTVLNTEAFF
many | TRBV2 | CASSEAATGELFF
few | TRBV10-3 | CASRQGINTEAFF
few | TRBV12-3/TRBV12-4 | CASRTGPDCNQPQHF
few | TRBV9 | CASSGTGTTNTGELFF
few | TRBV7-3 | CASSFQGATEAFF
- | TRBV18 | CVSSPDGYEQYF
- | TRBV5-4 | CASSLGQGLSYTQYF
- | TRBV15 | CATGRDLEGQPLHF
- | TRBV24-1 | CASSFRPYEQYF
many | TRBV20-1 | CSAHPEHDYGYTF